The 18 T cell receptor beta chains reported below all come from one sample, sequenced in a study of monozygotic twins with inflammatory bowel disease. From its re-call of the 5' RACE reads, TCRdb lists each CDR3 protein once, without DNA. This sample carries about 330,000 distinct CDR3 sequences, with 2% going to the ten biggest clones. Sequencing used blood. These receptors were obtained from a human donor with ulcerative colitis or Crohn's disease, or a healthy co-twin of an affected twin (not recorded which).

CDR3 protein: CASSHPTSGTTRQYF. The chain recombines TRBV18 with TRBJ2-3; TCRdb calls TRBD2, which cannot be checked without DNA. This CDR3 has 15 residues. CDR1 is KGHSH and CDR2 is LQKENI in the germline V gene.

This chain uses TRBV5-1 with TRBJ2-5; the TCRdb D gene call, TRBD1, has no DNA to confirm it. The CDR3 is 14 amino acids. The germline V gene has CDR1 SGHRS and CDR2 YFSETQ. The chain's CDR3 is CASSSGTGKETQYF.

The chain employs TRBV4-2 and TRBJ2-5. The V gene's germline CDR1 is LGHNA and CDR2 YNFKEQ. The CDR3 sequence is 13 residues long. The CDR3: CASSPRWGETQYF.

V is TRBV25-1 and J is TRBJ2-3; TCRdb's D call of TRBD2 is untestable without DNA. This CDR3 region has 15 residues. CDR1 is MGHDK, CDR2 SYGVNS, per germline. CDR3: CASSESGVALDTQYF.

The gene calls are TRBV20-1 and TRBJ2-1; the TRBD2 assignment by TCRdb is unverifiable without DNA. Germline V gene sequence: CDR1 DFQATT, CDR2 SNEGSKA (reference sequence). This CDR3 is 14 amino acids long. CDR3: CSAREGGPKNEQFF.

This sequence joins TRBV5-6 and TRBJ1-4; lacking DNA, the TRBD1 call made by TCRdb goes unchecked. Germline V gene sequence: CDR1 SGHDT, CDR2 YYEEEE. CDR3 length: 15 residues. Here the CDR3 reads CASSFLGRGNEKLFF.

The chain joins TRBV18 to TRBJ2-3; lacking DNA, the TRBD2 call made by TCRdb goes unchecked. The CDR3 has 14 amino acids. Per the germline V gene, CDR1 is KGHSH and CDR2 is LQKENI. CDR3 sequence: CASSPQSRADTQYF.

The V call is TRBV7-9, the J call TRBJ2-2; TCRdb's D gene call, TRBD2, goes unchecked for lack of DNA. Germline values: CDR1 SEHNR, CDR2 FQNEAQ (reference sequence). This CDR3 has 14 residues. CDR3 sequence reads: CASILLGPTGELFF.

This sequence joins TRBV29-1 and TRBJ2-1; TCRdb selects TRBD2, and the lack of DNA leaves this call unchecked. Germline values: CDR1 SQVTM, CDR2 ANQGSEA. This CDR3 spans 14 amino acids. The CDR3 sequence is CSVPKLAGDNEQFF.

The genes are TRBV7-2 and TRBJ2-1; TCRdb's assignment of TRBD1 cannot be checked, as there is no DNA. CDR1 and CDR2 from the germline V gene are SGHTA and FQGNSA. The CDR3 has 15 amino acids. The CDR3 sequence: CASSLGGKGHNEQFF.

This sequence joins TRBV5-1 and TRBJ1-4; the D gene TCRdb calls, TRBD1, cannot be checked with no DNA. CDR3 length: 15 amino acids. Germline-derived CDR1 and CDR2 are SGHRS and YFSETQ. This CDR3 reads CASSFEGAANEKLFF. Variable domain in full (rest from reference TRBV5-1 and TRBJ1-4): KAGVTQTPRYLIKTRGQQVTLSCSPISGHRSVSWYQQTPGQGLQFLFEYFSETQRNKGNFPGRFSGRQFSNSRSEMNVSTLELGDSALYLCASSFEGAANEKLFFGSGTQLSVL.

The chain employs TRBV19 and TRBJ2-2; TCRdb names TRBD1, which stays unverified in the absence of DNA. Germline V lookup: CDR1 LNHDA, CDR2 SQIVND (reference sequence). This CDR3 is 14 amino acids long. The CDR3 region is CASSGQADTGELFF.

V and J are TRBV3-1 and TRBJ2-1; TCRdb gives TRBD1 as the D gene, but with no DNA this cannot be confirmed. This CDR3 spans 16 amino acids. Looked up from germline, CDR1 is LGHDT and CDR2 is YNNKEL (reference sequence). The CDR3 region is CASSREGVRSYNEQFF.

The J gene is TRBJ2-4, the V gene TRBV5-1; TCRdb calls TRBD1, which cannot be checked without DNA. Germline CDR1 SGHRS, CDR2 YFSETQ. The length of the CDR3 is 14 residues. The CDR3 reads CASSSDRAKNIQYF.

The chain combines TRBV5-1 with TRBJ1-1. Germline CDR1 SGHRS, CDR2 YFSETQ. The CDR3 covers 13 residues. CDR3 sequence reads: CASSNTANTEAFF.

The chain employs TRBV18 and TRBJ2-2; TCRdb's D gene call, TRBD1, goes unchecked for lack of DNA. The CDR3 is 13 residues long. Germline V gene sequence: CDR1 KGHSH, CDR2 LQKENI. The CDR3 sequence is CASSALRSGELFF.

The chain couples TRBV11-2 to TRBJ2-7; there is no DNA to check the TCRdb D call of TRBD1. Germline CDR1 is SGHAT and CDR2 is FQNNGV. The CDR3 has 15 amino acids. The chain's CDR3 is CASSLTVPTSGEQYF.

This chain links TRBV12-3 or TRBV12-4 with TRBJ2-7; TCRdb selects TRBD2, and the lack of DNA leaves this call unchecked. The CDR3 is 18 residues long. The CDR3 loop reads CASSSRGKIGLISYEQYF.